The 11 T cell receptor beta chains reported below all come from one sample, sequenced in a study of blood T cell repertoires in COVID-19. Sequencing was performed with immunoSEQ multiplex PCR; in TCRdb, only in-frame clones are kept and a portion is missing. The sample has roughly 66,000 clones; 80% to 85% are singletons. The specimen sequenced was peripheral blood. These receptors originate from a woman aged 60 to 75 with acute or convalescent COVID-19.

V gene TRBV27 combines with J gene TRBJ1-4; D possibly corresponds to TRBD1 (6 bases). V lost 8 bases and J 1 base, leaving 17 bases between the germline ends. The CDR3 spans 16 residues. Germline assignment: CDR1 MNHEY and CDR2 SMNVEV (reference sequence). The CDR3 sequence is CASRRGGAETNEKLFF. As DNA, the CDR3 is TGTGCCAGCCGTCGGGGGGGGGCGGAAACTAATGAAAAACTGTTTTTT. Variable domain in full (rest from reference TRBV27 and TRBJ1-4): EAQVTQNPRYLITVTGKKLTVTCSQNMNHEYMSWYRQDPGLGLRQIYYSMNVEVTDKGDVPEGYKVSRKEKRNFPLILESPSPNQTSLYFCASRRGGAETNEKLFFGSGTQLSVL.

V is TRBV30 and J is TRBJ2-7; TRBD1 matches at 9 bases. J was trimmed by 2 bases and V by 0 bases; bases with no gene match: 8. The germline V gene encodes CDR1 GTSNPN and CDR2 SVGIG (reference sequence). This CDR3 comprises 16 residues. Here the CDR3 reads CAWSVGVWTGAYEQYF. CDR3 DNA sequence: TGTGCCTGGAGTGTAGGGGTGTGGACAGGGGCCTACGAGCAGTACTTC.

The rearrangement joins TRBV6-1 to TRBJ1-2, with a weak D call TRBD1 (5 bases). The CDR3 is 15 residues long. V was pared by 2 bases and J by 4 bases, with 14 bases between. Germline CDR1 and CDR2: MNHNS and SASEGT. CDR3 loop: CASSENRQIGYGYTF. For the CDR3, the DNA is TGTGCCAGCAGTGAAAATAGACAGATCGGCTATGGCTACACCTTC.

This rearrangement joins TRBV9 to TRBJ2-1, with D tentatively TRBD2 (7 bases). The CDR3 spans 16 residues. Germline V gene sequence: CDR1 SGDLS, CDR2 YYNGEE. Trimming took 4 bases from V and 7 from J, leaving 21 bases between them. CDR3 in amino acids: CASSPLDRGAGNEQFF. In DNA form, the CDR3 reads TGTGCCAGCAGCCCCCTCGATCGGGGGGCCGGGAATGAGCAGTTCTTC.

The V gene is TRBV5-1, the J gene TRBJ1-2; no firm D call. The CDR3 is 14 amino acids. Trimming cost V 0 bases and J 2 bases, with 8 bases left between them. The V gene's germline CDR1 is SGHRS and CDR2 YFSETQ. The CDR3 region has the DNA TGCGCCAGCAGCTTGGCCGGGGTGAACTATGGCTACACCTTC. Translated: CASSLAGVNYGYTF.

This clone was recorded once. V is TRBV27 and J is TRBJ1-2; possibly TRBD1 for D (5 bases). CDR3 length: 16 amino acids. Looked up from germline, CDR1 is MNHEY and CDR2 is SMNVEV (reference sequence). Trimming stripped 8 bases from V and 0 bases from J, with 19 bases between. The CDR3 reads CASGGDWSETNYGYTF. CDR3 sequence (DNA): TGTGCCAGCGGGGGGGACTGGTCCGAGACTAACTATGGCTACACCTTC.

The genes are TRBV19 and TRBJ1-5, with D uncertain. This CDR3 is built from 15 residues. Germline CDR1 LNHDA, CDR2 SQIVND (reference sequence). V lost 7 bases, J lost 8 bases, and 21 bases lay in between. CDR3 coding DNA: TGTGCCAGTACTATTGCGAGGACTTTCGAGAAGCCCCAGCATTTT. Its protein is CASTIARTFEKPQHF.

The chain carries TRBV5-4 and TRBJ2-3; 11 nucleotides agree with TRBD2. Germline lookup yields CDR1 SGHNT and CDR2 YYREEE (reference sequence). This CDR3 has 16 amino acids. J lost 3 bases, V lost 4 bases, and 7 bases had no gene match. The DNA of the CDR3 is TGTGCCAGCAGCCGCCCCCTAGCGGGGGGTACAGATACGCAGTATTTT. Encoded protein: CASSRPLAGGTDTQYF. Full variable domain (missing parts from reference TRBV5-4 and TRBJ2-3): ETGVTQSPTHLIKTRGQQVTLRCSSQSGHNTVSWYQQALGQGPQFIFQYYREEENGRGNFPPRFSGLQFPNYSSELNVNALELDDSALYLCASSRPLAGGTDTQYFGPGTRLTVL.

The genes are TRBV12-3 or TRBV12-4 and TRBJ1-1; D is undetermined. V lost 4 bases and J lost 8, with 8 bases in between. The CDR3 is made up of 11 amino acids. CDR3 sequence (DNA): TGTGCCAGCAGTTCCTGGGAGGAAGCTTTCTTT. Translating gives CASSSWEEAFF.

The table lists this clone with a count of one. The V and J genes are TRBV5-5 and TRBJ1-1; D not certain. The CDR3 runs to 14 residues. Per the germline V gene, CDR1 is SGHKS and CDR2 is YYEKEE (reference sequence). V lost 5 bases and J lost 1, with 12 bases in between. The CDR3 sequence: CASREVLGNTEAFF. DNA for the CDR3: TGTGCCAGCAGGGAGGTGTTGGGGAACACTGAAGCTTTCTTT.

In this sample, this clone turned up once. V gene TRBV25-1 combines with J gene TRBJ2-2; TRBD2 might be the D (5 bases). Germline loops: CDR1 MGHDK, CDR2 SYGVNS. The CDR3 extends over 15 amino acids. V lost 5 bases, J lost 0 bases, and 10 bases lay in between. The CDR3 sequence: CASSRKGANTGELFF. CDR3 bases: TGTGCCAGCAGTAGAAAGGGAGCGAACACCGGGGAGCTGTTTTTT.